The 5 T cell receptor beta chains below were found in one sample sequenced in a study of cytomegalovirus exposure and HLA in healthy donors. Primers included in the PCR were 60 Vbeta and 13 Jbeta primers. The repertoire was sequenced with immunoSEQ multiplex PCR; TCRdb's copy has only in-frame clones and lacks some. The table records over 200,000 clones, more than 75% of them present only once. Sequencing was carried out using PBMCs. These TCRs come from a human donor in good health.

The CDR3 sequence: CASSLYGTGEQYF. The CDR3 coding sequence is TGTGCCAGCAGCTTATACGGGACAGGTGAGCAGTACTTC. V gene TRBV7-2 combines with J gene TRBJ2-7, with TRBD1 matching 8 bases. V was pared by 2 bases and J by 7 bases, with 4 bases of the junction left unmatched. This CDR3 has 13 amino acids. Per germline, CDR1 SGHTA and CDR2 FQGNSA. Full variable domain (outside the CDR3, taken from reference TRBV7-2 and TRBJ2-7): GAGVSQSPSNKVTEKGKDVELRCDPISGHTALYWYRQSLGQGLEFLIYFQGNSAPDKSGLPSDRFSAERTGGSVSTLTIQRTQQEDSAVYLCASSLYGTGEQYFGPGTRLTVT.

J is TRBJ2-7 and V is TRBV6-1; 9 nucleotides line up with TRBD1. This CDR3 is built from 14 residues. Unmatched junction bases numbered 10, after V lost 6 bases and J lost 7 bases. Germline CDR1 reads MNHNS; CDR2 reads SASEGT. CDR3 coding DNA: TGTGCCAGCAGCTACAGGGGGCCAGCGGGGGAGCAGTACTTC. This encodes CASSYRGPAGEQYF.

The V gene is TRBV29-1, the J gene TRBJ2-7, with 9 positions matching TRBD2. The V and J ends lost 7 bases and 3 bases, in that order; junction bases with no gene match: 22. The CDR3 consists of 18 residues. CDR1 and CDR2 from the germline V gene are SQVTM and ANQGSEA. The CDR3 reads CSAGGEVSGRTLGYEQYF. The CDR3 DNA reads TGCAGCGCTGGAGGGGAAGTTAGCGGGAGAACACTGGGCTACGAGCAGTACTTC.

The chain has TRBV2 and TRBJ2-1; D possibly corresponds to TRBD1 (8 bases). This CDR3 is built from 16 residues. Germline CDR1 SNHLY, CDR2 FYNNEI. The V and J ends lost 2 bases and 6 bases respectively, with 17 bases between them. The CDR3 DNA sequence: TGTGCCAGCAGTGAAAGGGGGGGACAGGTCACCAATGAGCAGTTCTTC. Its protein is CASSERGGQVTNEQFF.

The V call is TRBV2, the J call TRBJ2-1; 10 bases line up with TRBD2. J was trimmed by 5 bases and V by 7 bases; bases with no gene match: 5. The CDR3 is 14 amino acids. From germline, CDR1 is SNHLY and CDR2 FYNNEI. CDR3 sequence: CASTGTSVDNEQFF. CDR3 bases: TGTGCCAGCACCGGGACTAGCGTAGACAATGAGCAGTTCTTC.